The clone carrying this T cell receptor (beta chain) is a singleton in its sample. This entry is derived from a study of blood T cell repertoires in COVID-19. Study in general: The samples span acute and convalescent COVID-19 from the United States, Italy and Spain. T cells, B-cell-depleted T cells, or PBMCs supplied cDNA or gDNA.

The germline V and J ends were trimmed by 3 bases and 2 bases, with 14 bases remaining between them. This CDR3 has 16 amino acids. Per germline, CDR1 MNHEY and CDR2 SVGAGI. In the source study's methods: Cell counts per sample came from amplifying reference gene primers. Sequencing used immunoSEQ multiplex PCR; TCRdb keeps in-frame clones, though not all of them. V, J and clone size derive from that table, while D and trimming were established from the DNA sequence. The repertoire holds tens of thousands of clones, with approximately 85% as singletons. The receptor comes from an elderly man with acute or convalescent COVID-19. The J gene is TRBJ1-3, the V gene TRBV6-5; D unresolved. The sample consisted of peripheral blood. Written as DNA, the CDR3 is TGTGCCAGCAGTTATTATCCGGGTTCCCCTGGAAACACCATATATTTT. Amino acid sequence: CASSYYPGSPGNTIYF.